A selection of T cell receptor beta chains follows, all from one sample in a study of CD8 T cell repertoires and HIV-1 epitope variants. Their specific antigens are unknown. Assay: immunoSEQ multiplex PCR; the TCRdb copy retains only in-frame clones and omits some. In the table there are roughly 5,500 clones, around 70% of which are singletons. Sequenced: cultured CD8+ T cells derived from PBMCs. The receptors originated from a male donor with HIV. CDR3s include the opening cysteine and the closing phenylalanine or tryptophan. A D gene is named only where the DNA matches it firmly. Clone size is shown for a subset of rows, as once, few, many or a class of expanded clone.

J | V | D | size | CDR3 | DNA
TRBJ2-1 | TRBV5-4 | . | . | CASSGSSYNEQFF | TGTGCCAGCAGCGGTAGCTCCTACAATGAGCAGTTCTTC
TRBJ1-1 | TRBV7-8 | TRBD1 | . | CASSLVATFLTGEDTEAFF | TGTGCCAGCAGCTTAGTCGCTACCTTTTTGACAGGGGAGGACACTGAAGCTTTCTTT
TRBJ1-3 | TRBV6-5 | . | . | CASSYMTGAGNTIYF | TGTGCCAGCAGTTACATGACGGGGGCCGGAAACACCATATATTTT
TRBJ2-3 | TRBV27 | . | once | CASSAGQLTDTQYF | TGTGCCAGCAGTGCTGGACAGCTTACAGATACGCAGTATTTT
TRBJ1-5 | TRBV7-2 | . | few | CASSLNLGGDQPQHF | TGTGCCAGCAGCTTAAACCTCGGAGGTGATCAGCCCCAGCATTTT
TRBJ1-1 | TRBV5-4 | . | . | CASSLGGNTEAFF | TGTGCCAGCAGCTTGGGGGGGAACACTGAAGCTTTCTTT
TRBJ1-6 | TRBV11-2 | . | . | CASSFEGSSPLHF | TGTGCCAGCAGCTTCGAGGGGAGTTCACCCCTCCACTTT
TRBJ1-1 | TRBV18 | . | . | CASSPGANTEAFF | TGTGCCAGCTCACCAGGGGCGAACACTGAAGCTTTCTTT
TRBJ1-5 | TRBV6-6 | TRBD1 | . | CASSYSETGDRQPQHF | TGTGCCAGCAGTTACTCGGAGACAGGGGACAGACAGCCCCAGCATTTT
TRBJ1-2 | TRBV7-2 | . | . | CASSLGGWGSDYGYTF | TGTGCCAGCAGCTTAGGGGGTTGGGGGAGCGACTATGGCTACACCTTC
TRBJ2-3 | TRBV7-9 | . | few | CASSQLVTDTQYF | TGTGCCAGCAGCCAGTTGGTCACAGATACGCAGTATTTT
TRBJ1-6 | TRBV30 | . | . | CAWRGQSNNSPLHF | TGTGCCTGGAGGGGTCAGTCAAACAATTCACCCCTCCACTTT
TRBJ2-2 | TRBV6-1 | . | once | CASSSDSTGELFF | TGTGCCAGCAGCTCGGACAGCACCGGGGAGCTGTTTTTT
TRBJ1-1 | TRBV10-3 | . | . | CATRLQANTEAFF | TGTGCCACCAGACTTCAGGCGAACACTGAAGCTTTCTTT
TRBJ2-7 | TRBV5-6 | TRBD2 | . | CASSLEGVLAGDSYEQYF | TGTGCCAGCAGCTTGGAAGGCGTCCTGGCGGGGGACTCCTACGAGCAGTACTTC
TRBJ1-4 | TRBV7-6 | . | . | CASSFIGGEKLFF | TGTGCCAGCAGCTTTATAGGGGGAGAAAAACTGTTTTTT
TRBJ2-7 | TRBV27 | . | once | CASSPQDISYEQYF | TGTGCCAGCAGTCCCCAGGACATCTCCTACGAGCAGTACTTC
TRBJ1-2 | TRBV5-1 | . | few | CASSLDGGGYTF | TGCGCCAGCAGCTTGGATGGGGGTGGCTACACCTTC
TRBJ1-2 | TRBV13 | TRBD1 | . | CASSLNVGQQANYGYTF | TGTGCCAGCAGCTTAAATGTGGGACAGCAAGCTAACTATGGCTACACCTTC
TRBJ2-6 | TRBV18 | . | . | CASSPLPQGSGANVLTF | TGTGCCAGCTCACCACTTCCCCAGGGTTCCGGGGCCAACGTCCTGACTTTC
TRBJ1-1 | TRBV2 | . | . | CASSDPRVPLTEDTEAFF | TGTGCCAGCAGTGACCCACGGGTCCCACTAACAGAGGACACTGAAGCTTTCTTT
TRBJ2-3 | TRBV16 | . | . | CASSQSIRTPSTDTQYF | TGTGCCAGCAGCCAATCGATCCGGACACCTAGCACAGATACGCAGTATTTT
TRBJ2-1 | TRBV27 | TRBD2 | . | CASSLGTSGRGEQFF | TGTGCCAGCAGTCTTGGGACTAGCGGGCGGGGTGAGCAGTTCTTC
TRBJ2-7 | TRBV28 | . | . | CANRDSLTYEQYF | TGTGCCAACCGGGATTCACTAACCTACGAGCAGTACTTC
TRBJ1-1 | TRBV6-1 | . | . | CASSSMGTGSTEAFF | TGTGCCAGCAGTTCCATGGGGACCGGGAGCACTGAAGCTTTCTTT
TRBJ2-2 | TRBV7-6 | . | . | CASSLSGGAGGELFF | TGTGCCAGCAGCTTAAGTGGAGGGGCGGGCGGGGAGCTGTTTTTT
TRBJ1-1 | TRBV11-2 | . | few | CASSLDWQGRTEAFF | TGTGCCAGCAGCTTAGATTGGCAGGGAAGGACTGAAGCTTTCTTT
TRBJ1-1 | TRBV29-1 | . | . | CSVVASVNTEAFF | TGCAGCGTAGTGGCCTCAGTGAACACTGAAGCTTTCTTT
TRBJ2-7 | TRBV5-8 | . | once | CASSMAGNYEQYF | TGTGCCAGCAGCATGGCGGGGAACTACGAGCAGTACTTC
TRBJ1-5 | TRBV6-4 | . | . | CPTREVVLCSNQPQHF | TGCCCCACGAGGGAAGTGGTATTATGTAGCAATCAGCCCCAGCATTTT
TRBJ2-1 | TRBV7-3 | . | few | CASSSTDNEQFF | TGTGCCAGCAGCTCGACGGACAATGAGCAGTTCTTC
TRBJ2-1 | TRBV9 | . | few | CASSVEKAGTNEQFF | TGTGCCAGCAGCGTAGAGAAAGCGGGTACCAATGAGCAGTTCTTC
TRBJ1-3 | TRBV28 | . | . | CASSLDRSSGNTIYF | TGTGCCAGCAGTTTAGACCGTTCCTCTGGAAACACCATATATTTT
TRBJ2-7 | TRBV11-3 | . | once | CASSLRGTYEQYF | TGTGCCAGCAGCTTAAGGGGGACCTACGAGCAGTACTTC
TRBJ2-2 | TRBV6-5 | . | . | CASSSERQANTGELFF | TGTGCCAGCAGTTCCGAGCGGCAAGCGAACACCGGGGAGCTGTTTTTT
TRBJ2-1 | TRBV6-5 | TRBD2 | . | CASSYSPSGGAREQFF | TGTGCCAGCAGTTACTCTCCTAGCGGGGGGGCCCGTGAGCAGTTCTTC
TRBJ2-3 | TRBV7-9 | TRBD2 | . | CASSSPTSGGHPGEYF | TGTGCCAGCAGCTCGCCGACTAGCGGGGGCCACCCTGGGGAGTATTTT
TRBJ2-5 | TRBV5-6 | TRBD1 | . | CASSLDRGQETQYF | TGTGCCAGCAGCTTGGACAGGGGGCAAGAGACCCAGTACTTC
TRBJ2-2 | TRBV5-1 | . | . | CASSLVDRELFF | TGCGCCAGCAGCTTAGTAGACCGGGAGCTGTTTTTT
TRBJ1-1 | TRBV5-4 | . | . | CASTSTGGEAFF | TGTGCCAGCACTTCGACCGGGGGTGAAGCTTTCTTT
TRBJ2-7 | TRBV5-1 | TRBD2 | once | CASSLAGGNEQYF | TGCGCCAGCAGCTTAGCGGGAGGGAACGAGCAGTACTTC
TRBJ2-3 | TRBV4-1 | . | . | CASSQGRENTQYF | TGCGCCAGCAGCCAAGGTCGGGAAAATACGCAGTATTTT
TRBJ1-2 | TRBV5-1 | TRBD1 | . | CASSLGTGDRGAGYTF | TGCGCCAGCAGCTTGGGTACCGGGGACAGGGGGGCCGGCTACACCTTC
TRBJ2-1 | TRBV10-3 | . | . | CAISESMAGSYNEQFF | TGTGCCATCAGTGAGTCGATGGCGGGCTCCTACAATGAGCAGTTCTTC
TRBJ1-1 | TRBV28 | . | . | CASSGTHMNTEAFF | TGTGCCAGCAGTGGGACACACATGAACACTGAAGCTTTCTTT
TRBJ2-7 | TRBV5-8 | TRBD1 | . | CASSRDRGYEQYF | TGTGCCAGCAGCCGGGACAGGGGCTACGAGCAGTACTTC
TRBJ1-1 | TRBV6-5 | TRBD1 | few | CASSYVGGNTEAFF | TGTGCCAGCAGTTACGTAGGGGGCAACACTGAAGCTTTCTTT
TRBJ2-7 | TRBV27 | . | few | CASSEIASSYEQYF | TGTGCCAGCAGTGAGATTGCAAGCTCCTACGAGCAGTACTTC
TRBJ1-3 | TRBV15 | . | . | CATSRGGQGVNTIYF | TGTGCCACCAGCAGAGGAGGCCAGGGAGTGAACACCATATATTTT
TRBJ2-3 | TRBV27 | . | once | CASSLSNGGTDTQYF | TGTGCCAGCAGTTTATCAAACGGGGGCACAGATACGCAGTATTTT
TRBJ1-3 | TRBV19 | . | . | CASSMLRDTGNTIYF | TGTGCCAGTAGTATGCTCCGGGACACTGGAAACACCATATATTTT
TRBJ2-1 | TRBV28 | TRBD2 | once | CASGGGYNEQFF | TGTGCCAGCGGCGGGGGGTACAATGAGCAGTTCTTC
TRBJ2-1 | TRBV11-2 | TRBD2 | . | CASRQSSGGAYNEQFF | TGTGCCAGCAGGCAGTCTAGCGGGGGGGCCTACAATGAGCAGTTCTTC
TRBJ1-2 | TRBV28 | . | . | CASSASFGGYSGYTF | TGTGCCAGCAGTGCATCCTTTGGGGGGTATAGCGGCTACACCTTC
TRBJ1-1 | TRBV4-2 | TRBD1 | . | CASSSPGTGVISTEAFF | TGTGCCAGCAGTTCCCCCGGGACAGGGGTGATTTCCACTGAAGCTTTCTTT
TRBJ1-1 | TRBV28 | . | . | CASSFRRTGGFF | TGTGCCAGCAGTTTTCGGAGGACGGGGGGCTTCTTT
TRBJ1-3 | TRBV11-3 | . | few | CASSPRRTAYSGNTIYF | TGTGCCAGCAGCCCCAGACGGACAGCGTACTCTGGAAACACCATATATTTT
TRBJ1-1 | TRBV5-1 | . | . | CASSSAVNTEAFF | TGCGCCAGCAGCAGTGCCGTGAACACTGAAGCTTTCTTT
TRBJ1-2 | TRBV7-9 | . | . | CASSQDPVELDYGYTF | TGCGCCAGCAGCCAAGATCCCGTCGAACTCGACTATGGCTACACCTTC